A single sample is the source of the 26 T cell receptor beta chains below, sequenced in a study of neoadjuvant anti-PD-1 for oral cavity cancer. Sequencing used immunoSEQ multiplex PCR; TCRdb keeps in-frame clones, though not all of them. The repertoire consists of approximately 32,000 clones, with approximately 90% occurring once and the leading ten covering about 3.7%. This material consisted of PBMCs, taken before nivolumab (anti-PD-1) treatment. These receptors were taken from a person between 40 and 85 years old with oral cavity squamous cell carcinoma.

This clone appeared a few times. The V gene is TRBV5-4, the J gene TRBJ1-2; the D gene is possibly TRBD1 (6 bases). The CDR3 runs to 12 residues. V dropped 3 bases and J dropped 13 bases, with 16 bases sitting between them. Germline assignment: CDR1 SGHNT and CDR2 YYREEE (reference sequence). The CDR3 nucleotides are TGTGCCAGCAGCTCTCAGGGGCCGCCCCGCACCTTC. Its translation: CASSSQGPPRTF.

This chain uses TRBV28 with TRBJ1-2; maybe TRBD1 (6 bases). With 6 bases removed from V and 4 bases from J, the gap between germline ends came to 15 bases. This CDR3 has 14 residues. The germline CDR1 and CDR2 sequences are MDHEN and SYDVKM. In nucleotides, the CDR3 is TGTGCCAGCAGGTCGGGGGCCTCTGGCTATGGCTACACCTTC. Translation: CASRSGASGYGYTF.

This clone was observed a few times. V and J are TRBV27 and TRBJ2-5; TRBD1 agrees at 8 bases. The germline CDR1 and CDR2 sequences are MNHEY and SMNVEV (reference sequence). The junction had 11 bases not matched to a gene; V was cut back by 7 bases and J by 1 base. The CDR3 has 16 amino acids. This CDR3 is CASKEATGAPQETQYF. In nucleotides, the CDR3 is TGTGCCAGCAAGGAGGCGACAGGGGCTCCCCAAGAGACCCAGTACTTC.

This sequence joins TRBV19 and TRBJ1-5; D remains unclear. The V end lost 2 bases, the J end lost 0 bases, and 11 bases lay between the germline ends. Germline V gene lookup returns CDR1 LNHDA and CDR2 SQIVND (reference sequence). The CDR3 sequence is 16 residues long. The CDR3 loop reads CASSIFGSNSNQPQHF. The CDR3 coding sequence is TGTGCCAGTAGTATATTTGGGTCAAATAGCAATCAGCCCCAGCATTTT.

The gene calls are TRBV7-2 and TRBJ2-7; D is unclear. CDR3 length equals 12 residues. V gave up 7 bases and J gave up 4 bases, with 11 bases separating them. Germline lookup yields CDR1 SGHTA and CDR2 FQGNSA. CDR3 protein: CASTHPGYEQYF. Here the CDR3 DNA reads TGTGCCAGCACCCACCCTGGGTACGAGCAGTACTTC.

J is TRBJ1-5 and V is TRBV6-1, with TRBD1 as a possible D gene (5 bases). This CDR3 region has 13 residues. Deletions cut 11 bases from V and 7 bases from J, with 18 bases between. Germline loops: CDR1 MNHNS, CDR2 SASEGT. The CDR3 bases are TGTGCCGCCGAAGGGGCGCCGGGACAGCCCCAGCATTTT. This encodes CAAEGAPGQPQHF.

The chain is built from TRBV19 and TRBJ1-2, with D unclear. Trimming took 10 bases from V and 2 from J, leaving 5 bases between them. CDR1 is LNHDA, CDR2 SQIVND, per germline (reference sequence). The CDR3 contains 10 residues. The CDR3 coding sequence is TGTGCCACGGAAAACTATGGCTACACCTTC. Translation: CATENYGYTF.

This clone was seen more than once but under ten times. This chain joins TRBV4-1 and TRBJ2-7; 7 bases are a match to TRBD2. V was pared by 3 bases and J by 2 bases, with 7 bases of the junction left unmatched. This CDR3 is built from 15 residues. Germline V gene lookup returns CDR1 MGHRA and CDR2 YSYEKL. DNA of the CDR3: TGCGCCAGCAGCCAGGGTAGCGGGTCCGCCTACGAGCAGTACTTC. Its protein is CASSQGSGSAYEQYF.

The rearrangement uses TRBV10-3 and TRBJ2-1; the match to TRBD2 covers 11 bases. Trimming removed 6 bases from V and 7 bases from J; junction bases left unmatched: 5. CDR1 and CDR2 from the germline V gene are ENHRY and SYGVKD. The CDR3 totals 14 residues. DNA for the CDR3: TGTGCCATCAGCTTAGCGGGGGGGGAGAATGAGCAGTTCTTC. It specifies CAISLAGGENEQFF.

The rearrangement links TRBV10-2 to TRBJ2-3, with TRBD2 matching over 9 bases. Germline trimming cut 5 bases from V and 3 bases from J; bases unmatched to any gene: 9. CDR1 is WSHSY, CDR2 SAAADI, per germline. This CDR3 is built from 16 residues. For the CDR3, the DNA is TGCGCCAGCAGTCCCAGTTTAGCGGGGGAAACAGATACGCAGTATTTT. The encoded protein is CASSPSLAGETDTQYF.

The rearrangement joins TRBV27 to TRBJ1-5, with no clear D. Trimming pared 5 bases from V and 5 bases from J, leaving 19 bases between. This CDR3 comprises 16 residues. The germline V gene has CDR1 MNHEY and CDR2 SMNVEV (reference sequence). In DNA form, the CDR3 reads TGTGCCAGCAGTCCAATAGGGATCCGTGGGGATCAGCCCCAGCATTTT. Amino acid sequence: CASSPIGIRGDQPQHF.

J is TRBJ2-3 and V is TRBV6-1; weak D call: TRBD1 (6 bases). CDR3 length equals 15 residues. CDR1 MNHNS and CDR2 SASEGT come from the germline V gene. V lost 2 bases to trimming and J lost 3 bases, with 12 bases between them. This CDR3 reads CASSEFGRGTDTQYF. As DNA, the CDR3 is TGTGCCAGCAGTGAATTTGGCAGGGGTACAGATACGCAGTATTTT.

The chain has TRBV15 and TRBJ1-1, with D perhaps TRBD1 (6 bases). Trimming pared 5 bases from V and 2 bases from J, leaving 18 bases between. The CDR3 has 16 amino acids. Per germline, CDR1 LNHNV and CDR2 YYDKDF (reference sequence). CDR3 DNA sequence: TGTGCCACCAGCCTTCAACCCCAGGGGCCCAACACTGAAGCTTTCTTT. Translation gives CATSLQPQGPNTEAFF.

This chain links TRBV7-3 with TRBJ2-3, with D possibly TRBD1 on 6 matching bases. CDR3 size: 17 residues. V dropped 5 bases and J dropped 4 bases, with 22 bases sitting between them. Looked up from germline, CDR1 is SGHTA and CDR2 is FQGTGA. The CDR3 protein is CASSLVEQGFSPDTQYF. Here the CDR3 DNA reads TGTGCCAGCAGCCTCGTGGAACAGGGATTCTCACCAGATACGCAGTATTTT.

The CDR3 loop reads CASSLDSYNSPLHF. CDR3 DNA sequence: TGTGCCAGCAGCTTGGACAGCTATAATTCACCCCTCCACTTT. V gene TRBV11-3 combines with J gene TRBJ1-6, with a tentative D call TRBD1 (6 bases). The germline V gene encodes CDR1 SGHNT and CDR2 YENEEA. V was pared by 3 bases and J by 3 bases, with 6 bases between. The CDR3 contains 14 residues.

This chain links TRBV5-8 with TRBJ1-6; TRBD1 matches at 9 bases. The V gene's germline CDR1 is SGHTS and CDR2 YDEGEE. The CDR3 spans 14 residues. Trimming removed 4 bases from V and 8 bases from J; junction bases left unmatched: 4. The CDR3 sequence: CASSLGQGDSPLHF. In nucleotides, the CDR3 is TGTGCCAGCAGCCTGGGACAGGGAGATTCACCCCTCCACTTT.

With regard to this clone: One junction end disagrees with the germline gene, perhaps due to a read error. This rearrangement joins TRBV2 to TRBJ1-5, with D hard to call. Germline lookup yields CDR1 SNHLY and CDR2 FYNNEI. The CDR3 spans 15 residues. As DNA, the CDR3 is TGTGCCAGCAGCGCCTTTACCGGTAGCCATCAGCCCCAGCATTTT. Translating gives CASSAFTGSHQPQHF. The complete variable domain, with remaining parts taken from reference TRBV2 and TRBJ1-5, reads EPEVTQTPSHQVTQMGQEVILRCVPISNHLYFYWYRQILGQKVEFLVSFYNNEISEKSEIFDDQFSVERPDGSNFTLKIRSTKLEDSAMYFCASSAFTGSHQPQHFGDGTRLSIL.

V gene TRBV11-3 combines with J gene TRBJ2-1; D may correspond to TRBD1 or TRBD2 (5 bases each). Germline V CDR1 and CDR2: SGHNT, YENEEA. The CDR3 has 15 amino acids. Trimming cost V 1 base and J 8 bases, with 15 bases left between them. In DNA, the CDR3 is TGTGCCAGCAGCTTAGTGGGACCTCCCGTCGATGAGCAGTTCTTC. Amino acid sequence: CASSLVGPPVDEQFF.

The CDR3 DNA reads TGCGCCAGCAGCCAAGATCGGGTGTCGAACATTCAGTACTTC. Residues: CASSQDRVSNIQYF. The V gene is TRBV4-3, the J gene TRBJ2-4, with unresolved D. The V end lost 0 bases, the J end lost 7 bases, and 10 bases lay between the germline ends. Germline CDR1 is LGHNA and CDR2 is YSLEER. This CDR3 spans 14 amino acids.

The gene calls are TRBV4-3 and TRBJ2-7; D is ambiguous. There are 14 residues in the CDR3. V lost 0 bases and J 5 bases, leaving 11 bases between the germline ends. Germline V gene lookup returns CDR1 LGHNA and CDR2 YSLEER. In DNA, the CDR3 is TGCGCCAGCAGCCAAGACGCCAGGAGCCACGAGCAGTACTTC. Its protein product is CASSQDARSHEQYF.

This chain joins TRBV2 and TRBJ2-1; 7 bases map to TRBD1. The CDR3 loop spans 16 amino acids. CDR1 and CDR2 (germline): SNHLY, FYNNEI. Losses at the gene ends were 6 bases for V and 5 bases for J; bases not matched to a gene: 13. In nucleotides, the CDR3 is TGTGCCAGCAGCCGTGGGGGTCAGGGGGACAACAATGAGCAGTTCTTC. It specifies CASSRGGQGDNNEQFF.

The chain couples TRBV6-5 to TRBJ2-7; D uncertain. V dropped 6 bases and J dropped 4 bases, with 10 bases sitting between them. In germline, CDR1 is MNHEY, CDR2 SVGAGI. The CDR3 runs 12 residues. This chain's CDR3 is CASRTLGYEQYF. The CDR3, as DNA: TGTGCCAGCAGGACCCTTGGATACGAGCAGTACTTC.

The chain has TRBV5-1 and TRBJ1-3; the D is unclear. CDR1 is SGHRS and CDR2 is YFSETQ in the germline V gene. CDR3 length equals 16 residues. The V gene lost 9 bases and the J gene lost 0 bases, with 19 bases spanning the gap. The CDR3 here is CATAQDSPLSGNTIYF. CDR3 nucleotides: TGCGCCACCGCCCAGGACTCTCCTCTCTCTGGAAACACCATATATTTT.

The J gene is TRBJ1-3, the V gene TRBV29-1; TRBD1 matches 7 bases. V shed 5 bases, J shed 4 bases, and the junction held 8 bases outside the gene matches. This CDR3 comprises 14 residues. Looked up from germline, CDR1 is SQVTM and CDR2 is ANQGSEA. The CDR3 DNA is TGCAGCGTTTCTGCCGGGACAGAAGGAAACACCATATATTTT. It specifies CSVSAGTEGNTIYF.

The chain combines TRBV7-3 with TRBJ1-2; the D gene is possibly TRBD1 (5 bases). The ends were cut back, 0 bases at V and 8 bases at J, with 10 bases in the middle. Looked up from germline, CDR1 is SGHTA and CDR2 is FQGTGA. This CDR3 region has 13 residues. CDR3 DNA sequence: TGTGCCAGCAGCTTAACGTTAAGGGACGGCTACACCTTC. It specifies CASSLTLRDGYTF.

V usage is TRBV10-3 and J usage is TRBJ1-1; D is uncertain. CDR3 length: 14 residues. CDR1 is ENHRY and CDR2 is SYGVKD in the germline V gene. Trimming stripped 5 bases from V and 7 bases from J, with 17 bases between. The CDR3 nucleotides are TGTGCCATCAGTCCCACTTCCTGGACGGTTGAAGCTTTCTTT. It translates to CAISPTSWTVEAFF.